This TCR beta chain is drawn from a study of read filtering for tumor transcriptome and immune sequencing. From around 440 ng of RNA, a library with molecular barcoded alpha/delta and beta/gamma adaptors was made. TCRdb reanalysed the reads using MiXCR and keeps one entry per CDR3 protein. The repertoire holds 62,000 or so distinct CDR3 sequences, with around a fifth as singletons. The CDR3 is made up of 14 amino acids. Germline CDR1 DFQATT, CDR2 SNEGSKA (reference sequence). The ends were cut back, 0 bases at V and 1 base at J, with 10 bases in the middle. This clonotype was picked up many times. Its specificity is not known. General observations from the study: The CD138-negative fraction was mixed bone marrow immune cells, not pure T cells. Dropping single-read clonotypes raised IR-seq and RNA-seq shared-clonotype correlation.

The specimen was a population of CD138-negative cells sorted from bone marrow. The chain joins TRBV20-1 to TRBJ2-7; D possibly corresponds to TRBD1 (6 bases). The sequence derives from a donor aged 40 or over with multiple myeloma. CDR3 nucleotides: TGCAGTGCTAGAGAAGGGGACATTTCCTACGAGCAGTACTTC. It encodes CSAREGDISYEQYF.